What follows are 24 T cell receptor beta chains derived from one specimen sequenced in a study of T cells after yellow fever vaccination. TCRdb re-called the 5' RACE reads with MiXCR, one entry per CDR3 protein. This table has 250,000 to 400,000 distinct CDR3 sequences, around 4.5% appearing once. The sample was PBMCs, taken 15 days after the yellow fever booster vaccination. Receptors originate from a man aged 18 to 29 who received the YFV17D yellow fever vaccine.

The sample holds many counts of this clonotype. J is TRBJ1-1 and V is TRBV20-1; TRBD1 agrees at 8 bases. This CDR3 spans 13 amino acids. With 0 bases clipped from V and 5 bases from J, the junction kept 2 bases outside the gene matches. CDR1 and CDR2 (germline): DFQATT, SNEGSKA (reference sequence). Written as DNA, the CDR3 is TGCAGTGCTAGAGACAGGGGGCTGACTGAAGCTTTCTTT. Amino acids: CSARDRGLTEAFF.

This sequence joins TRBV10-3 and TRBJ2-3; TRBD1 agrees at 9 bases. Germline CDR1 reads ENHRY; CDR2 reads SYGVKD. Trimming cost V 4 bases and J 5 bases; bases outside gene matches: 1. The CDR3 is made up of 13 amino acids. The DNA of the CDR3 is TGTGCCATCAGTGGGGACAGGGAAGATACGCAGTATTTT. This gives the protein CAISGDREDTQYF.

The chain joins TRBV5-5 to TRBJ1-5; tentative D call: TRBD1 (5 bases). Deletions cut 3 bases from V and 4 bases from J, with 8 bases between. The length of the CDR3 is 13 residues. Germline assignment: CDR1 SGHKS and CDR2 YYEKEE (reference sequence). The CDR3 reads CASSWGMNQPQHF. For the CDR3, the DNA is TGTGCCAGCAGCTGGGGGATGAATCAGCCCCAGCATTTT.

This clonotype occurred a few times. The chain recombines TRBV7-9 with TRBJ1-1; D ambiguous. V was cut by 1 base and J by 2 bases, with 8 bases left in between. Germline-derived CDR1 and CDR2 are SEHNR and FQNEAQ (reference sequence). The CDR3 is made up of 14 amino acids. CDR3 in DNA: TGTGCCAGCAGCTTAGTGGGAGATAACACTGAAGCTTTCTTT. Its translation is CASSLVGDNTEAFF.

The gene calls are TRBV4-3 and TRBJ2-3, with D tentatively TRBD1 or TRBD2 (5 bases each). V shed 0 bases and J shed 3 bases, with 13 bases lying between them. The CDR3 has 16 amino acids. The V gene's germline CDR1 is LGHNA and CDR2 YSLEER. The CDR3 spells CASSQDRGVGTDTQYF. The CDR3 DNA is TGCGCCAGCAGCCAAGATAGAGGGGTTGGGACAGATACGCAGTATTTT.

This clonotype was picked up many times. This chain connects TRBV10-3 to TRBJ2-1, with D perhaps matching TRBD2 (6 bases). The V end was cut by 5 bases, the J end by 8 bases, with 16 bases between. CDR1 is ENHRY and CDR2 is SYGVKD in the germline V gene. CDR3 length: 14 amino acids. CDR3 protein: CAISNGLEGYEQFF. CDR3 DNA sequence: TGTGCCATCAGTAACGGACTGGAGGGGTATGAGCAGTTCTTC.

In this sample, this clonotype turned up many times. The V and J genes are TRBV7-2 and TRBJ2-7, with 10 positions matching TRBD2. Germline CDR1 SGHTA, CDR2 FQGNSA. This CDR3 spans 18 amino acids. Germline trimming cut 3 bases from V and 0 bases from J; bases unmatched to any gene: 11. The CDR3 here is CASSLQSSGGLISYEQYF. The CDR3 region has the DNA TGTGCCAGCAGCTTGCAGTCTAGCGGGGGCCTGATCTCCTACGAGCAGTACTTC.

This clonotype showed up many times. The chain combines TRBV29-1 with TRBJ2-3; a weak D match, TRBD1 (5 bases). CDR1 is SQVTM and CDR2 is ANQGSEA in the germline V gene. Between the trimmed V and J ends, which lost 4 bases and 5 bases, there was a span of 10 bases. CDR3 length: 12 residues. Here the CDR3 reads CSVVQGLDTQYF. The CDR3 coding sequence is TGCAGCGTTGTCCAGGGCCTAGATACGCAGTATTTT.

The sample holds many counts of this clonotype. The gene calls are TRBV7-2 and TRBJ2-3; 15 nucleotides agree with TRBD2. There are 17 residues in the CDR3. Germline V gene data show CDR1 as SGHTA and CDR2 as FQGNSA. With 5 bases clipped from V and 6 bases from J, the junction kept 9 bases outside the gene matches. The CDR3 DNA reads TGTGCCAGCAGCCCTAGCGGACTAGCGGGGGGGCCGGATACGCAGTATTTT. This gives the protein CASSPSGLAGGPDTQYF.

At least ten counts were recorded for this clonotype. V and J are TRBV6-1 and TRBJ2-3, with D perhaps matching TRBD1 (6 bases). V gave up 7 bases and J gave up 6 bases, with 23 bases separating them. The CDR3 spans 16 residues. CDR1 and CDR2 from the germline V gene are MNHNS and SASEGT. DNA for the CDR3: TGTGCCAGCAACCCACCCCCTGGACAGCTCGTGGATACGCAGTATTTT. Translated, it gives CASNPPPGQLVDTQYF.

V gene TRBV28 combines with J gene TRBJ2-2, with 8 bases aligning to TRBD1. The CDR3 sequence is 13 residues long. Germline values: CDR1 MDHEN, CDR2 SYDVKM. J was trimmed by 5 bases and V by 6 bases; bases with no gene match: 2. DNA of the CDR3: TGTGCCAGCAGGACAGGGGTGACCGGGGAGCTGTTTTTT. Protein sequence: CASRTGVTGELFF.

The table lists this clonotype with many counts. The rearrangement joins TRBV4-3 to TRBJ2-1, with 11 bases fitting TRBD2. The V and J ends lost 1 base and 4 bases, in that order; junction bases with no gene match: 3. The germline V gene has CDR1 LGHNA and CDR2 YSLEER. The CDR3 extends over 16 amino acids. CDR3 amino acids: CASSQGVAGGYNEQFF. CDR3 coding DNA: TGCGCCAGCAGCCAAGGGGTAGCGGGGGGGTACAATGAGCAGTTCTTC.

This clonotype was detected a few times. The gene calls are TRBV4-2 and TRBJ1-2, with TRBD1 matching over 10 bases. Trimming cost V 4 bases and J 3 bases; bases outside gene matches: 5. CDR1 is LGHNA and CDR2 is YNFKEQ in the germline V gene. There are 15 residues in the CDR3. The CDR3, as DNA: TGTGCCAGCAGCCCCAGAGGACAGGGGGACTATGGCTACACCTTC. Translation: CASSPRGQGDYGYTF.

This clonotype appeared many times. This chain connects TRBV5-1 to TRBJ1-2; D is undetermined. The V and J ends lost 5 bases and 5 bases respectively, with 16 bases between them. CDR1 and CDR2 (germline): SGHRS, YFSETQ. The CDR3 loop spans 14 amino acids. Written as DNA, the CDR3 is TGCGCCAGCAGTACCAGTACCACCGATTATGGCTACACCTTC. It is translated as CASSTSTTDYGYTF.

This clonotype was seen at least ten times. The rearrangement joins TRBV20-1 to TRBJ2-7; D not resolved. Germline V CDR1 and CDR2: DFQATT, SNEGSKA (reference sequence). The CDR3 is made up of 14 amino acids. V was cut by 2 bases and J by 2 bases, with 13 bases left in between. The CDR3 is CSARTPRRTYEQYF. CDR3 DNA: TGCAGTGCTAGAACCCCCAGGCGCACCTACGAGCAGTACTTC.

Ten or more counts support this clonotype. The chain employs TRBV5-1 and TRBJ2-1, with no clear D. The CDR3 spans 15 residues. The ends were cut back, 3 bases at V and 0 bases at J, with 10 bases in the middle. The germline V gene encodes CDR1 SGHRS and CDR2 YFSETQ. The CDR3, as DNA: TGCGCCAGCAGCTCCGTCGGACCCTCCTACAATGAGCAGTTCTTC. Translation gives CASSSVGPSYNEQFF.

This clonotype was detected ten times or more. CDR3 sequence (DNA): TGTGCCAGCAGTTTAGCGACAAAGGCATGGGAGTACTTC. This codes for CASSLATKAWEYF. The chain is built from TRBV12-3 or TRBV12-4 and TRBJ2-7; no clear D gene. The CDR3 consists of 13 residues. With 0 bases removed from V and 11 bases from J, the gap between germline ends came to 14 bases.

Ten or more counts support this clonotype. The V call is TRBV20-1, the J call TRBJ2-5; TRBD1 matches 7 bases. V lost 4 bases to trimming and J lost 5 bases; unmatched junction nucleotides: 7. CDR1 and CDR2 from the germline V gene are DFQATT and SNEGSKA (reference sequence). The CDR3 sequence is 13 residues long. The CDR3 DNA sequence: TGCAGTGCTACCTACAGGGGTCGGGAGACCCAGTACTTC. Protein sequence: CSATYRGRETQYF.

In its sample, this clonotype was seen a few times. This rearrangement joins TRBV6-5 to TRBJ2-7, with D possibly matching TRBD1 (6 bases). The germline V gene encodes CDR1 MNHEY and CDR2 SVGAGI. With 2 bases removed from V and 5 bases from J, the gap between germline ends came to 10 bases. This CDR3 is 13 amino acids long. Here the CDR3 reads CASSYRTDHEQYF. The CDR3 DNA reads TGTGCCAGCAGTTACCGGACAGACCACGAGCAGTACTTC.

This clonotype was seen ten or more times. The chain links TRBV21-1 to TRBJ2-5. TRBV21-1 is reported as a pseudogene. The CDR3 is 16 residues long. For the CDR3, the DNA is TGTGCCAGCAGCAATGACGTCCGGACCCAACAAGAGACCCAGTACTTC. Translating it yields CASSNDVRTQQETQYF.

In its sample, this clonotype was seen many times. This chain connects TRBV28 to TRBJ1-6; D remains ambiguous. V was clipped by 7 bases and J by 6 bases, with 22 bases between them. This CDR3 has 17 residues. Germline V gene lookup returns CDR1 MDHEN and CDR2 SYDVKM. This chain's CDR3 is CASITPYGYEGNSPLHF. Here the CDR3 DNA reads TGTGCCAGCATCACGCCTTACGGGTATGAGGGTAATTCACCCCTCCACTTT.

This clonotype was seen ten or more times. The chain is built from TRBV29-1 and TRBJ2-1, with 9 nucleotides matching TRBD1. Losses at the gene ends were 4 bases for V and 8 bases for J; bases not matched to a gene: 21. This CDR3 spans 18 amino acids. CDR1 is SQVTM and CDR2 is ANQGSEA in the germline V gene. The CDR3 nucleotides read TGCAGCGTTGTCGGGGACAGGGCTTGGTCTAGTCAAGAGGATGAGCAGTTCTTC. Translating it yields CSVVGDRAWSSQEDEQFF.

This clonotype was detected only a few times. The CDR3 region is CASARELRGYTF. CDR3 in DNA: TGTGCCAGCGCCAGGGAATTACGGGGCTACACCTTC. This sequence joins TRBV6-6 and TRBJ1-2; tentative D call: TRBD1 (5 bases). This CDR3 is 12 amino acids long. The germline gives CDR1 MNHNY, CDR2 SVGAGI (reference sequence). V lost 8 bases and J lost 8, with 15 bases in between.

This clonotype has a handful of counts. This chain uses TRBV18 with TRBJ2-1; 10 nucleotides match TRBD2. This CDR3 is 16 amino acids long. Germline V lookup: CDR1 KGHSH, CDR2 LQKENI. The junction had 12 bases not matched to a gene; V was cut back by 5 bases and J by 8 bases. As DNA, the CDR3 is TGTGCCAGCTCAAAGAGGCTAGCGGGGGCCGCTGATGAGCAGTTCTTC. This encodes CASSKRLAGAADEQFF.